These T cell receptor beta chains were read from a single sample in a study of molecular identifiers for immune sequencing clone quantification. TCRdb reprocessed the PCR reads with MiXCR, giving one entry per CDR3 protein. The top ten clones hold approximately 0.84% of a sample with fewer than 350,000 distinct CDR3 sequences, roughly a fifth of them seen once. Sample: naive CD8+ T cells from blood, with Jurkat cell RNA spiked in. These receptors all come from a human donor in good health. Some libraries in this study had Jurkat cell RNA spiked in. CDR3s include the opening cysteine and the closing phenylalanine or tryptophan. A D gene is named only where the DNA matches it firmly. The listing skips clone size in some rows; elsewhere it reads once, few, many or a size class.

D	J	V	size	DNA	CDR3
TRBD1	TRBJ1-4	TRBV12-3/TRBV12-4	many	TGTGCCAGCAGCTACAGGGGTGGTGAAAAACTGTTTTTT	CASSYRGGEKLFF
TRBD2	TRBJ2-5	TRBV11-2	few	TGTGCCAGCAGCTCTGGACTAGCACTCCAAGAGACCCAGTACTTC	CASSSGLALQETQYF
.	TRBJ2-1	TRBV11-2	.	TGTGCCAGCAGCTCAATTGGGGGCTCCAATGAGCAGTTCTTC	CASSSIGGSNEQFF
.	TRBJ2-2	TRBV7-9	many	TGTGCCAGCAGCTCGGACAGCTCCACCGGGGAGCTGTTTTTT	CASSSDSSTGELFF
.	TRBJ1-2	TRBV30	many	TGTGCCTGGAACGGGGGACACCACAACTATGGCTACACCTTC	CAWNGGHHNYGYTF
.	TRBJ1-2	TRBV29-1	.	TGCAGCGTTGCGCCGGCGAGCTACACCTTC	CSVAPASYTF
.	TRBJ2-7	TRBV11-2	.	TGTGCCAGCAGCTTATCTTACAGTTCCTACGAGCAGTACTTC	CASSLSYSSYEQYF
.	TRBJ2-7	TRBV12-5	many	TGTGCTAGTGGTTTGGTAAAGGGCACCCAGTACTTC	CASGLVKGTQYF
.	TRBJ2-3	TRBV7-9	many	TGTGCCAGCAGCTTAGCTTCCCAGCACACAGATACGCAGTATTTT	CASSLASQHTDTQYF
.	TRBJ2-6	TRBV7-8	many	TGTGCCAGCAGCTTATGGGGGCGGGGCTCTGGGGCCAACGTCCTGACTTTC	CASSLWGRGSGANVLTF
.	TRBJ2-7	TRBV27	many	TGTGCCAGCAGCATCTCCGGGGAGCAGTACTTC	CASSISGEQYF
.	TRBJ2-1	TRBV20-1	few	TGCAGTGCGGTCAACTATATCCGGGACAATGAGCAGTTCTTC	CSAVNYIRDNEQFF
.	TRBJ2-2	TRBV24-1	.	TGTGCCACCAGTACTGGAGAGTTCGGGGCAGTCGGGGAGCTGTTTTTT	CATSTGEFGAVGELFF
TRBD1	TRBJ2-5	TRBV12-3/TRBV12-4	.	TGTGCCAGCAGTCCGCCAGGGGGCCAAGAGACCCAGTACTTC	CASSPPGGQETQYF
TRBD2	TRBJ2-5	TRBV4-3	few	TGCGCCAGCAGCCAAGATAACGGAGTAGCGGGGGTTCAAGAGACCCAGTACTTC	CASSQDNGVAGVQETQYF
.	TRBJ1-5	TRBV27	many	TGTGCCAGCAGTTCTCTCCCAGGAAGACGCAATCAGCCCCAGCATTTT	CASSSLPGRRNQPQHF
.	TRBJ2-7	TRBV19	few	TGTGCCAGTAGTATAGTGTTAGCTGGGGACGAGCAGTACTTC	CASSIVLAGDEQYF